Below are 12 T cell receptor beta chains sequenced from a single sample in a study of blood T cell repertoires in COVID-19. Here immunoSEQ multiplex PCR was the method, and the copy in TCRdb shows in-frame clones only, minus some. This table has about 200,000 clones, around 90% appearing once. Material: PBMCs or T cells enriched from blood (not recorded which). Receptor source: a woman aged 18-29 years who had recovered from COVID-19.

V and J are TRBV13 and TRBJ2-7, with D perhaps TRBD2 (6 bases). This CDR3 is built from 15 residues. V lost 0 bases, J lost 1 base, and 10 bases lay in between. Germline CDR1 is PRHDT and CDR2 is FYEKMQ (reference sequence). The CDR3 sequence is CASSLGAEGSYEQYF. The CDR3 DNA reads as TGTGCCAGCAGCTTAGGGGCGGAGGGATCCTACGAGCAGTACTTC. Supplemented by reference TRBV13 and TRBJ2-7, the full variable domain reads AAGVIQSPRHLIKEKRETATLKCYPIPRHDTVYWYQQGPGQDPQFLISFYEKMQSDKGSIPDRFSAQQFSDYHSELNMSSLELGDSALYFCASSLGAEGSYEQYFGPGTRLTVT.

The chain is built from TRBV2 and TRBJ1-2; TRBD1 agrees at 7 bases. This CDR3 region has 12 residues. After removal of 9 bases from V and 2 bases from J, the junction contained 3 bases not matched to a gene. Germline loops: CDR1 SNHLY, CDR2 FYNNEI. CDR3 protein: CARQQGNYGYTF. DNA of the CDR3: TGTGCCAGGCAACAGGGGAACTATGGCTACACCTTC.

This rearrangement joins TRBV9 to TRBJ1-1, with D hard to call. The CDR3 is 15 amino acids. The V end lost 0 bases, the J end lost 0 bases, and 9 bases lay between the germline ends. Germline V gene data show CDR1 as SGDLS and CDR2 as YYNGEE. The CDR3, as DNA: TGTGCCAGCAGCGTAGGCTCAGACATGAACACTGAAGCTTTCTTT. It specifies CASSVGSDMNTEAFF.

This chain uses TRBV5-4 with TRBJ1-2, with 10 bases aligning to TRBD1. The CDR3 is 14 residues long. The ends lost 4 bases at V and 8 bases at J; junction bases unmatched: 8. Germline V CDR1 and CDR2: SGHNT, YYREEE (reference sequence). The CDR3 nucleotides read TGTGCCAGCAGCCCTCCGGGACAGGGGTGGGGCTACACCTTC. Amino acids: CASSPPGQGWGYTF. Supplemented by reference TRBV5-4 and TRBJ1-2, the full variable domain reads ETGVTQSPTHLIKTRGQQVTLRCSSQSGHNTVSWYQQALGQGPQFIFQYYREEENGRGNFPPRFSGLQFPNYSSELNVNALELDDSALYLCASSPPGQGWGYTFGSGTRLTVV.

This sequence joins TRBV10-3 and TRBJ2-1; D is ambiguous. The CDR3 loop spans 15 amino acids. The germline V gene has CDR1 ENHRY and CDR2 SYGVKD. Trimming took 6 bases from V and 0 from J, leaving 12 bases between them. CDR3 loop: CAISRLENSYNEQFF. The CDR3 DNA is TGTGCCATCAGCAGACTCGAGAACTCCTACAATGAGCAGTTCTTC.

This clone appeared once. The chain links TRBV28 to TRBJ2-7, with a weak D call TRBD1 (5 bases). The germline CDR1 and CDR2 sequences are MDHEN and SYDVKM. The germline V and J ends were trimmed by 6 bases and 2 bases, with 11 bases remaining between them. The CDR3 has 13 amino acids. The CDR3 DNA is TGTGCCAGCAGACCCGACAGTCCCTACGAGCAGTACTTC. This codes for CASRPDSPYEQYF.

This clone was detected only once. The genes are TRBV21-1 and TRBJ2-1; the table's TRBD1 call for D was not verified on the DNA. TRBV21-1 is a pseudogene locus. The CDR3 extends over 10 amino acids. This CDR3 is CETGDNEQFF. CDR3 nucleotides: TGTGAGACAGGGGACAATGAGCAGTTCTTC.

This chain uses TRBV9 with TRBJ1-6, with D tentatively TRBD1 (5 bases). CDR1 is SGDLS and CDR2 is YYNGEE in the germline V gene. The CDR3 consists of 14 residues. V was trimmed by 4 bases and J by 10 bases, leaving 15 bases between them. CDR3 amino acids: CASSPTERPSPLHF. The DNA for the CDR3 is TGTGCCAGCAGCCCGACAGAACGGCCCTCACCCCTCCACTTT.

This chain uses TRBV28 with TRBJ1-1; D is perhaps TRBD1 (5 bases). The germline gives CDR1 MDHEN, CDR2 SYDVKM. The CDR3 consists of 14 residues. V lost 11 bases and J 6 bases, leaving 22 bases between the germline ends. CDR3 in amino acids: CAGKGLKGRSEAFF. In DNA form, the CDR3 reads TGTGCCGGTAAAGGGTTGAAGGGGCGCTCTGAAGCTTTCTTT. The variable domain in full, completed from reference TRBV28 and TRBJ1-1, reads DVKVTQSSRYLVKRTGEKVFLECVQDMDHENMFWYRQDPGLGLRLIYFSYDVKMKEKGDIPEGYSVSREKKERFSLILESASTNQTSMYLCAGKGLKGRSEAFFGQGTRLTVV.

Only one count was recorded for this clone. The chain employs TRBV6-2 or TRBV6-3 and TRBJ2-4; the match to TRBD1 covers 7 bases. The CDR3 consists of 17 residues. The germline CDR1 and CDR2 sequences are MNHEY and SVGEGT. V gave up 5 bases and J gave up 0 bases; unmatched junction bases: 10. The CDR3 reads CASSGTESPLAKNIQYF. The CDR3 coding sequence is TGTGCCAGCAGTGGGACAGAGTCTCCACTAGCCAAAAACATTCAGTACTTC.

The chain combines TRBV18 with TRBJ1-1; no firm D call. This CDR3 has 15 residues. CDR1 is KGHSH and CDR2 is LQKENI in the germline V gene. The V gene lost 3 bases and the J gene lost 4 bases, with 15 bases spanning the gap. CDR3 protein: CASSPSELSGTEAFF. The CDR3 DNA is TGTGCCAGCTCACCCTCCGAGCTTTCGGGCACTGAAGCTTTCTTT.

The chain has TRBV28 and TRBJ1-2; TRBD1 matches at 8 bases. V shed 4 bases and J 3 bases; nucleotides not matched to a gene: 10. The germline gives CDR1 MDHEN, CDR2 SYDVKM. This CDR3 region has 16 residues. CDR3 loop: CASSSQGAYFDYGYTF. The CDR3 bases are TGTGCCAGCAGTTCCCAGGGGGCGTACTTCGACTATGGCTACACCTTC.